A selection of T cell receptor beta chains follows, all from one sample in a study of Ad26.COV2.S vaccination and SARS-CoV-2 variants. Assay used: immunoSEQ multiplex PCR; TCRdb lists only in-frame clones, some missing. Here the sample spans roughly 180,000 clones, approximately 90% being singletons. The specimen comprised peripheral blood, sampled after recovery from COVID-19. The receptor set was obtained from a human donor who had recovered from COVID-19. Both conserved end residues are part of each CDR3. D genes are given only for firm matches. Clone size is shown for a subset of rows, as once, few, many or a class of expanded clone.

abundance,j_gene,d_gene,v_gene,len,CDR3aa,CDR3nt
once,TRBJ1-3,.,TRBV5-4,16,CASSPGQSISGNTIYF,TGTGCCAGCAGCCCCGGACAGAGTATCTCTGGAAACACCATATATTTT
.,TRBJ2-7,.,TRBV6-5,14,CASSYGRMGHEQYF,TGTGCCAGCAGTTACGGCCGGATGGGCCACGAGCAGTACTTC
.,TRBJ2-1,.,TRBV20-1,11,CSAHRAPEQFF,TGCAGTGCTCACAGGGCCCCAGAGCAGTTCTTC
.,TRBJ1-2,.,TRBV25-1,11,CASSALNGYTF,TGTGCCAGCAGTGCGTTAAATGGCTACACCTTC
.,TRBJ2-7,.,TRBV25-1,13,CASSWGDLGKQYF,TGTGCCAGCAGTTGGGGGGATCTGGGGAAGCAGTACTTC
.,TRBJ2-7,.,TRBV5-5,15,CASTDRGAISYEQYF,TGTGCCAGCACCGACCGGGGAGCAATCTCCTACGAGCAGTACTTC
.,TRBJ2-1,TRBD2,TRBV2,14,CASSFTSGSWEQFF,TGTGCCAGCAGCTTTACTAGCGGGAGTTGGGAGCAGTTCTTC
.,TRBJ2-3,.,TRBV2,16,CASIRGGGSSTDTQYF,TGTGCCAGCATAAGAGGGGGCGGGAGTAGCACAGATACGCAGTATTTT
.,TRBJ2-3,TRBD1,TRBV5-1,19,CASSRNVMAGTGGGDTQYF,TGCGCCAGCAGCCGAAACGTCATGGCCGGGACAGGGGGCGGAGATACGCAGTATTTT
.,TRBJ1-2,TRBD1,TRBV2,11,CATTGGLGYTF,TGTGCCACCACAGGGGGCCTTGGCTACACCTTC
.,TRBJ2-7,.,TRBV19,16,CASSHRTDSPSYEQYF,TGTGCCAGTAGCCATCGGACGGACTCCCCCTCCTACGAGCAGTACTTC
.,TRBJ2-7,TRBD2,TRBV30,15,CAWSGERGISYEQYF,TGTGCCTGGAGTGGGGAGCGGGGGATCTCCTACGAGCAGTACTTC
.,TRBJ2-6,.,TRBV27,15,CASSKRPSGANVLTF,TGTGCCAGCAGTAAGCGCCCCTCTGGGGCCAACGTCCTGACTTTC
.,TRBJ2-1,TRBD2,TRBV2,17,CASFQRASGTSYNEQFF,TGTGCCAGCTTCCAACGGGCTAGCGGGACATCCTACAATGAGCAGTTCTTC
.,TRBJ2-1,.,TRBV2,16,CASSEEFPSVGNEQFF,TGTGCCAGCAGTGAAGAGTTCCCTAGCGTCGGCAATGAGCAGTTCTTC
.,TRBJ2-7,TRBD1,TRBV25-1,13,CASRQGASYEQYF,TGTGCCAGCAGGCAGGGGGCCTCCTACGAGCAGTACTTC
.,TRBJ2-3,TRBD2,TRBV5-1,15,CASSPDSGGTDTQYF,TGCGCCAGCAGCCCCGACAGCGGGGGCACAGATACGCAGTATTTT
.,TRBJ2-5,.,TRBV15,14,CATSREIGIETQYF,TGTGCCACCAGCAGAGAGATAGGCATAGAGACCCAGTACTTC
.,TRBJ2-7,.,TRBV11-2,11,CASSLAGEQYF,TGTGCCAGCAGCTTAGCTGGCGAGCAGTACTTC
few,TRBJ2-7,.,TRBV5-6,16,CASSLEYQFTSYEQYF,TGTGCCAGCAGCTTGGAGTATCAGTTCACCTCCTACGAGCAGTACTTC
few,TRBJ2-5,.,TRBV5-1,14,CASSFTGPQETQYF,TGCGCCAGCAGCTTTACAGGGCCCCAAGAGACCCAGTACTTC
.,TRBJ1-2,.,TRBV29-1,13,CSVEDLESYGYTF,TGCAGCGTTGAAGATCTGGAATCTTATGGCTACACCTTC
.,TRBJ2-1,.,TRBV7-2,14,CASSLAGGYNEQFF,TGTGCCAGCAGCTTAGCCGGGGGATACAATGAGCAGTTCTTC
.,TRBJ2-6,TRBD1,TRBV6-7,16,CASSYPDRAGANVLTF,TGTGCCAGCAGTTACCCCGACAGGGCTGGGGCCAACGTCCTGACTTTC
.,TRBJ1-5,.,TRBV5-1,14,CASSPLPTDQPQHF,TGCGCCAGCAGCCCTTTACCGACAGATCAGCCCCAGCATTTT
.,TRBJ1-2,.,TRBV9,15,CASSVDAGRDYGYTF,TGTGCCAGCAGCGTAGATGCAGGGCGAGACTATGGCTACACCTTC
.,TRBJ1-1,TRBD1,TRBV6-4,17,CASSDVRQGKRGTEAFF,TGTGCCAGCAGTGACGTGAGACAGGGGAAGAGGGGGACTGAAGCTTTCTTT
.,TRBJ2-7,.,TRBV20-1,14,CSASTQDFSYEQYF,TGCAGTGCTAGTACCCAGGACTTCTCCTACGAGCAGTACTTC
once,TRBJ1-3,.,TRBV9,17,CASSVLGAAISGNTIYF,TGTGCCAGCAGCGTCCTCGGGGCAGCGATCTCTGGAAACACCATATATTTT
.,TRBJ2-7,TRBD1,TRBV27,16,CASSPGTGHYSYEQYF,TGTGCCAGCAGTCCCGGGACAGGCCACTACTCCTACGAGCAGTACTTC
few,TRBJ1-2,.,TRBV15,15,CATSRDQGGGGGYTF,TGTGCCACCAGCAGAGATCAAGGGGGAGGCGGGGGCTACACCTTC
.,TRBJ2-1,.,TRBV30,12,CAWSWVDNEQFF,TGTGCCTGGAGTTGGGTCGACAATGAGCAGTTCTTC
.,TRBJ2-7,TRBD1,TRBV11-2,15,CASSRSGTGYGEQYF,TGTGCCAGCAGCCGATCCGGGACAGGGTATGGCGAGCAGTACTTC
.,TRBJ1-6,.,TRBV3-1/TRBV3-2,13,CASSRENNSPLHF,TGTGCCAGCAGTCGGGAGAATAATTCACCCCTCCACTTT
.,TRBJ2-5,.,TRBV27,11,CASQRGETQYF,TGTGCCAGCCAGAGAGGAGAGACCCAGTACTTC
.,TRBJ2-7,TRBD1,TRBV2,15,CASSSDRGRGYEQYF,TGTGCCAGCAGTTCAGACAGGGGGCGCGGCTACGAGCAGTACTTC
.,TRBJ2-7,TRBD1,TRBV6-6,13,CASSTGQVYEQYF,TGTGCCAGCAGTACCGGACAGGTCTACGAGCAGTACTTC
.,TRBJ2-2,TRBD2,TRBV7-3,14,CASSLSGRTGELFF,TGTGCCAGCAGCCTTAGCGGGAGAACCGGGGAGCTGTTTTTT
.,TRBJ2-2,.,TRBV10-3,13,CAYQGQGTGELFF,TGTGCCTATCAGGGGCAGGGGACAGGGGAGCTGTTTTTT
.,TRBJ1-1,.,TRBV11-3,14,CASSLDSLNTEAFF,TGTGCCAGCAGCTTAGATAGCCTGAACACTGAAGCTTTCTTT
.,TRBJ2-7,TRBD2,TRBV20-1,16,CSASHRWREDSYEQYF,TGCAGTGCTAGTCATCGGTGGCGGGAGGACTCCTACGAGCAGTACTTC
.,TRBJ1-6,.,TRBV6-5,13,CASMGGSGSPLHF,TGTGCCAGCATGGGAGGTTCCGGTTCACCCCTCCACTTT
.,TRBJ2-7,TRBD2,TRBV10-3,15,CAISEPLAGSYEQYF,TGTGCCATCAGTGAACCCCTAGCGGGGTCCTACGAGCAGTACTTC
.,TRBJ1-5,.,TRBV2,14,CASSEYRDNQPQHF,TGTGCCAGCAGTGAATACAGGGACAACCAGCCCCAGCATTTT
few,TRBJ1-5,TRBD1,TRBV10-1,17,CASNESPPGQGVQPQHF,TGCGCCAGCAATGAGTCCCCGCCGGGGCAGGGGGTGCAGCCCCAGCATTTT
.,TRBJ2-3,.,TRBV6-5,15,CASSLERGRTDTQYF,TGTGCCAGCAGTCTGGAACGGGGCCGCACAGATACGCAGTATTTT
.,TRBJ2-7,.,TRBV5-6,12,CASGFEAHEQYF,TGTGCCAGCGGCTTTGAGGCCCACGAGCAGTACTTC
few,TRBJ1-3,.,TRBV7-9,15,CASSLPGFSGNTIYF,TGTGCCAGCAGCTTACCGGGGTTCTCTGGAAACACCATATATTTT
.,TRBJ2-2,.,TRBV9,16,CASSLGGGPSTGELFF,TGTGCCAGCAGCCTAGGGGGAGGGCCCAGCACCGGGGAGCTGTTTTTT
.,TRBJ2-2,.,TRBV19,13,CASTDSGHGELFF,TGTGCCTCGACGGACTCGGGGCACGGGGAGCTGTTTTTT
.,TRBJ1-1,TRBD1,TRBV7-8,18,CASRRDRGPELLNTEAFF,TGTGCCAGCAGAAGGGACAGGGGGCCGGAACTGTTGAACACTGAAGCTTTCTTT
.,TRBJ1-1,TRBD1,TRBV2,15,CASSELGQGDTEAFF,TGTGCCAGCAGTGAACTCGGCCAGGGGGACACTGAAGCTTTCTTT
.,TRBJ2-2,TRBD2,TRBV9,17,CASSYGTSGGGTGELFF,TGTGCCAGCAGCTACGGGACTAGCGGGGGAGGCACCGGGGAGCTGTTTTTT
few,TRBJ1-3,.,TRBV11-2,16,CASSLEGTGIGNTIYF,TGTGCCAGCAGCTTAGAGGGAACAGGGATAGGAAACACCATATATTTT
.,TRBJ2-4,.,TRBV6-1,17,CASSEAGRQRGTNIQYF,TGTGCCAGCAGTGAAGCCGGGCGACAGCGTGGGACAAACATTCAGTACTTC
.,TRBJ2-1,TRBD2,TRBV3-1/TRBV3-2,14,CASSRRLAQHEQFF,TGTGCCAGCAGCCGAAGACTAGCGCAGCATGAGCAGTTCTTC
.,TRBJ1-1,.,TRBV12-3/TRBV12-4,12,CASSLGDTEAFF,TGTGCCAGCAGTTTAGGGGACACTGAAGCTTTCTTT
.,TRBJ1-5,.,TRBV2,14,CASSSGRHNQPQHF,TGTGCCAGCAGCTCCGGGAGGCACAATCAGCCCCAGCATTTT
few,TRBJ2-1,TRBD2,TRBV6-5,15,CASSYTGTNYNEQFF,TGTGCCAGCAGTTACACCGGGACTAACTACAATGAGCAGTTCTTC
.,TRBJ1-2,.,TRBV18,14,CASSPSTEDYGYTF,TGTGCCAGCTCACCATCGACAGAGGACTATGGCTACACCTTC